This T cell receptor beta chain was captured in a study of blood T cell repertoires in COVID-19. Across the whole study: The United States, Italy and Spain supplied acute and convalescent COVID-19 samples.

Looked up from germline, CDR1 is SGHVS and CDR2 is FQNEAQ. There are 14 residues in the CDR3. Trimming shortened V by 5 bases and J by 6 bases, and 13 bases separated the two germline ends. Participant age was roughly 18 to 89 years, and participants resided in 20 to 30 US areas. Participants' reported clinical history set cohort assignment. Authors' methods: Amplification from reference gene primers served as the basis for estimated nucleated cell counts. The repertoire was sequenced with immunoSEQ multiplex PCR; TCRdb's copy has only in-frame clones and lacks some. From that table come the V and J calls and clone size; the DNA was used to work out D and trimming. The sample contains approximately 300,000 clones, around 85% of which appear only once.

This TCR was recovered from a woman in her 30s who had been exposed to COVID-19. The source material was PBMCs or T cells enriched from blood (not recorded which). The chain combines TRBV7-8 with TRBJ1-4, with D tentatively TRBD1 (5 bases). Written as DNA, the CDR3 is TGTGCCAGCAGCACGGACACAGACGATGAAAAACTGTTTTTT. Translation gives CASSTDTDDEKLFF. Looking up the rest from reference TRBV7-8 and TRBJ1-4 gives the full variable domain: GAGVSQSPRYKVAKRGQDVALRCDPISGHVSLFWYQQALGQGPEFLTYFQNEAQLDKSGLPSDRFFAERPEGSVSTLKIQRTQQEDSAVYLCASSTDTDDEKLFFGSGTQLSVL.